This T cell receptor beta chain was captured by sequencing in a study of blood T cell repertoires in COVID-19. This table comes from immunoSEQ multiplex PCR, and its TCRdb copy is limited to in-frame clones, with some not included. Seen here are approximately 150,000 clones, about 80% observed once, and the top ten hold roughly a tenth. The V segment lost 0 bases and the J segment 0 bases; nucleotides outside the gene matches: 1. CDR3 length: 17 amino acids. CDR1 is SGDLS, CDR2 YYNGEE, per germline. The sequenced sample consisted of peripheral blood. This TCR was sampled from a man in his sixties or seventies with active or convalescent COVID-19. This chain uses TRBV9 with TRBJ2-3, with 13 bases matching TRBD2. Here the CDR3 reads CASSVEGLAGSTDTQYF. The CDR3 coding sequence is TGTGCCAGCAGCGTAGAGGGACTAGCGGGGAGCACAGATACGCAGTATTTT.